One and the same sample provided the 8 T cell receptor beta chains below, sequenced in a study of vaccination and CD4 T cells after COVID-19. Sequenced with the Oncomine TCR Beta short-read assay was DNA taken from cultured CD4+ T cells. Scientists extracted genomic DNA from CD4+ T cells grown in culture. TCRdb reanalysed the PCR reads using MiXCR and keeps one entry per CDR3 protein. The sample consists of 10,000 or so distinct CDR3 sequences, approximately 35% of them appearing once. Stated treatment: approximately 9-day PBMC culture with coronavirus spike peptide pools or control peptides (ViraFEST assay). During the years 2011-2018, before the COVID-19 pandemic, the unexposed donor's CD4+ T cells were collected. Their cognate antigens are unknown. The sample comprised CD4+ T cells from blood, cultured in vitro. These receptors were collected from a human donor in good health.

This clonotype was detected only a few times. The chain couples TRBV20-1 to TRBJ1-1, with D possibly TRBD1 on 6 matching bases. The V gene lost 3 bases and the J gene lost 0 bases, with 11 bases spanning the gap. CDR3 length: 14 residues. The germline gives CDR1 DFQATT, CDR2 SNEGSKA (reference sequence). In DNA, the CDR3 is TGCAGTGCTAGGAGGGACAACTTGAACACTGAAGCTTTCTTT. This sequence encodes CSARRDNLNTEAFF.

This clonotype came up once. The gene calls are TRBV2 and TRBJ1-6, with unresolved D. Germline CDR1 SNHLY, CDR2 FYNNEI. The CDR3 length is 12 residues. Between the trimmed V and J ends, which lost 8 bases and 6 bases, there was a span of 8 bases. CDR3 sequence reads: CASCMSNSPLHF. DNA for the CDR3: TGTGCCAGCTGTATGTCTAATTCACCCCTCCACTTT.

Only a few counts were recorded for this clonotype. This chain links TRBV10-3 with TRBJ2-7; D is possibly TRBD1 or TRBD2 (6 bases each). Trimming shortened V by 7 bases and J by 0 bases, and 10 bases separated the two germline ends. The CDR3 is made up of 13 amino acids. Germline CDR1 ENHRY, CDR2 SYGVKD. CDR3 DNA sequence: TGTGCCATCATGGGGGGCATCTCCTACGAGCAGTACTTC. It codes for CAIMGGISYEQYF.

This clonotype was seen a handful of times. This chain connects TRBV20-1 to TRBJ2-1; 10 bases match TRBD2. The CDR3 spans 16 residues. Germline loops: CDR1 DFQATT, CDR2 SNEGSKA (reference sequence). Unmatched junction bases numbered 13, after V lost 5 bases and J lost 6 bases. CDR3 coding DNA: TGCAGTGCTCTCGAGTGGGCTAGCGGGAGTGGCAATGAGCAGTTCTTC. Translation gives CSALEWASGSGNEQFF.

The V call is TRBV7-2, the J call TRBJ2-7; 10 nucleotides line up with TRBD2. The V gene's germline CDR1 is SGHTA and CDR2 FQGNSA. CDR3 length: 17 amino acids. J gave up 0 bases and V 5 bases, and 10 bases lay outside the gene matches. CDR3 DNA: TGTGCCAGCAGCCCCAGAGAAGCTAGCGGGAGCTCCTACGAGCAGTACTTC. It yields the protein CASSPREASGSSYEQYF.

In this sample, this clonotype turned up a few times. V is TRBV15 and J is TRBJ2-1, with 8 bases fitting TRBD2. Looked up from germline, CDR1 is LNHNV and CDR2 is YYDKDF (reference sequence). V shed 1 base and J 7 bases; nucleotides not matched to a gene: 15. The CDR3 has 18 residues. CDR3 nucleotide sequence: TGTGCCACCAGCAGAGCCGGGGATTCTAGCGGGCTAGGGAATGAGCAGTTCTTC. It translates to CATSRAGDSSGLGNEQFF.

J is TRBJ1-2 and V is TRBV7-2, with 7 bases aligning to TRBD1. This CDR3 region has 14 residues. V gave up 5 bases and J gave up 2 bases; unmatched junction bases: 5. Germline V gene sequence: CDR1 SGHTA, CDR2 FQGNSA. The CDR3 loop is CASSRSTGNYGYTF. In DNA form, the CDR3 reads TGTGCCAGCAGCCGATCGACAGGGAACTATGGCTACACCTTC.

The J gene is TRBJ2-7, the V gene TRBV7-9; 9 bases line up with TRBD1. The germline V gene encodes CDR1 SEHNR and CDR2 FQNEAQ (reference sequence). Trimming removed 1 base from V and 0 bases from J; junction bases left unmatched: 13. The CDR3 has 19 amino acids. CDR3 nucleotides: TGTGCCAGCAGCTTAGTTCCTCCCTTCCGGACAGGGGCCTCCTACGAGCAGTACTTC. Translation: CASSLVPPFRTGASYEQYF.